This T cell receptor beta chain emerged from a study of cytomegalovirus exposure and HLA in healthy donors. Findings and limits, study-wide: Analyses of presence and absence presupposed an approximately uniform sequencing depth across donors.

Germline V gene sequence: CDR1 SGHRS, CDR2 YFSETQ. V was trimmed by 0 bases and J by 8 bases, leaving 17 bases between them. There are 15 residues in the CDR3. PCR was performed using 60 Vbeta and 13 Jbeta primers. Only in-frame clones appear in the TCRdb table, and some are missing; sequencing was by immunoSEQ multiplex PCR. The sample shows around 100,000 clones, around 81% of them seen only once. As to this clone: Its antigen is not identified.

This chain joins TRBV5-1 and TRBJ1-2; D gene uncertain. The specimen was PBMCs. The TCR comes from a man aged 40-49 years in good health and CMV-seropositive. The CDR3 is CASSLGSGSPGGYTF. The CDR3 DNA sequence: TGCGCCAGCAGCTTGGGTAGTGGCTCACCGGGGGGCTACACCTTC.